The source of this T cell receptor beta chain is a study of shared clonotypes between healthy human individuals. Turning to the study itself: Aged 18 to 49, the donors were two women and a few men.

Concerning this clone itself: Its antigen is unknown.

Unsorted PBMC contributed 250 to 300 ng DNA, 25,000 to 35,000 T cell genomes, to each replicate PCR. Produced via immunoSEQ multiplex PCR; TCRdb's table is partial and in-frame only. Among more than 450,000 clones listed, 79% were seen once. Findings of the study overall: Clonotype sharing across donors was expected to vary with sequencing depth.

The length of the CDR3 is 12 residues. Germline V lookup: CDR1 MNHNY, CDR2 SVGAGI (reference sequence). V lost 2 bases to trimming and J lost 7 bases, with 8 bases between them. Adults of Caucasian background living in Nashville, Tennessee made up all donors. The receptor was isolated from a woman aged 40 to 49 in good health. Some clones in this sample may be carry-over from other donors' samples. The chain employs TRBV6-6 and TRBJ1-1, with D perhaps TRBD1 (5 bases). Sequencing was carried out using PBMCs. The CDR3 DNA is TGTGCCAGCAGTTACGGGGGACTTGAAGCTTTCTTT. Translated: CASSYGGLEAFF.